A single sample gave rise to the 19 T cell receptor beta chains below, sequenced in a study of Siglec-9 on CD8 T cells in melanoma. Profiling relied on immunoSEQ multiplex PCR, and the TCRdb table lists in-frame clones only, not all of them. The sample holds around 35,000 clones, about 80% seen once. Sequencing was performed on Siglec-9- CD8+ T cells sorted from blood. The receptor set was obtained from a human donor in good health.

This clone was seen a single time. The V gene is TRBV7-8, the J gene TRBJ2-4, with TRBD2 matching 10 bases. The junction had 8 bases not matched to a gene; V was cut back by 0 bases and J by 6 bases. The CDR3 totals 17 residues. Germline V CDR1 and CDR2: SGHVS, FQNEAQ. The CDR3 nucleotides read TGTGCCAGCAGCTTAGCAGCGGGGGGGGAGGTAGGAAACATTCAGTACTTC. It encodes CASSLAAGGEVGNIQYF.

This clone was detected a few times. The J gene is TRBJ1-1, the V gene TRBV27; D unresolved. Trimming removed 8 bases at V and 0 bases at J, with 4 bases between. CDR1 and CDR2 from the germline V gene are MNHEY and SMNVEV (reference sequence). CDR3 length: 11 residues. The CDR3 is CASPMNTEAFF. CDR3 DNA sequence: TGTGCCAGCCCCATGAACACTGAAGCTTTCTTT.

The rearrangement uses TRBV29-1 and TRBJ1-2, with TRBD1 as a possible D gene (5 bases). The germline V gene encodes CDR1 SQVTM and CDR2 ANQGSEA. This CDR3 comprises 12 residues. V was pared by 5 bases and J by 2 bases, with 9 bases between. In DNA, the CDR3 is TGCAGCGTTATGACAGAAAACTATGGCTACACCTTC. As protein: CSVMTENYGYTF.

J is TRBJ2-2 and V is TRBV4-1, with D possibly being TRBD1 (6 bases). V dropped 1 base and J dropped 6 bases, with 18 bases sitting between them. Germline V CDR1 and CDR2: MGHRA, YSYEKL. The CDR3 consists of 17 residues. CDR3 DNA sequence: TGCGCCAGCAGCCAAGTGGGGGCCGGAGGTTCCGCCGGGGAGCTGTTTTTT. Protein product: CASSQVGAGGSAGELFF.

The J gene is TRBJ2-5, the V gene TRBV12-2; whether TRBD2, the table's D call, matches the DNA was not checked. TRBV12-2 is a known pseudogene. CDR3 size: 17 residues. The CDR3 nucleotides read TGTGCAAGTCGCTTAGCGCGGAAAAGGGTAAGGGAGGAGACCCAGTACTTC. As protein: CASRLARKRVREETQYF.

The rearrangement joins TRBV2 to TRBJ2-2; 8 bases are shared with TRBD2. V shed 11 bases, J shed 8 bases, and the junction held 16 bases outside the gene matches. This CDR3 comprises 15 residues. CDR1 and CDR2 from the germline V gene are SNHLY and FYNNEI. For the CDR3, the DNA is TGTGCCGGCCTCGCGGCCGAGCGGGAGTGGGGGGAGCTGTTTTTT. This encodes CAGLAAEREWGELFF. Full variable domain (missing parts from reference TRBV2 and TRBJ2-2): EPEVTQTPSHQVTQMGQEVILRCVPISNHLYFYWYRQILGQKVEFLVSFYNNEISEKSEIFDDQFSVERPDGSNFTLKIRSTKLEDSAMYFCAGLAAEREWGELFFGEGSRLTVL.

V is TRBV9 and J is TRBJ1-1; D is perhaps TRBD1 (5 bases). V was cut by 4 bases and J by 7 bases, with 17 bases left in between. The germline gives CDR1 SGDLS, CDR2 YYNGEE. This CDR3 is built from 14 residues. The CDR3, as DNA: TGTGCCAGCAGCCGGTCGGGGGGGAAGGATGAAGCTTTCTTT. Encoded protein: CASSRSGGKDEAFF. Supplemented by reference TRBV9 and TRBJ1-1, the full variable domain reads DSGVTQTPKHLITATGQRVTLRCSPRSGDLSVYWYQQSLDQGLQFLIQYYNGEERAKGNILERFSAQQFPDLHSELNLSSLELGDSALYFCASSRSGGKDEAFFGQGTRLTVV.

The V and J genes are TRBV19 and TRBJ2-1; D possibly corresponds to TRBD2 (5 bases). Germline V CDR1 and CDR2: LNHDA, SQIVND (reference sequence). The CDR3 is made up of 15 amino acids. Trimming left V 3 bases short and J 2 bases short, with 11 bases between. This chain's CDR3 is CASSISGTTYNEQFF. DNA of the CDR3: TGTGCCAGTAGTATCTCGGGAACCACCTACAATGAGCAGTTCTTC.

The sample holds a few counts of this clone. This chain's CDR3 is CASSLSGENTEAFF. CDR3 coding DNA: TGTGCCAGCAGCTTATCAGGGGAGAACACTGAAGCTTTCTTT. The chain has TRBV7-9 and TRBJ1-1, with D possibly being TRBD1 (6 bases). The CDR3 runs to 14 residues. Germline CDR1 reads SEHNR; CDR2 reads FQNEAQ (reference sequence). Trimming cost V 2 bases and J 1 base, with 8 bases left between them.

In DNA form, the CDR3 reads TGTGCCAGCAGATCGGGACAGAACACTGAAGCTTTCTTT. It specifies CASRSGQNTEAFF. The chain employs TRBV11-3 and TRBJ1-1; the D gene is possibly TRBD1 (6 bases). The V and J ends lost 6 bases and 1 base respectively, with 9 bases between them. The CDR3 has 13 amino acids. Germline values: CDR1 SGHNT, CDR2 YENEEA. Together with reference TRBV11-3 and TRBJ1-1, the CDR3 gives the full variable domain: EAGVVQSPRYKIIEKKQPVAFWCNPISGHNTLYWYLQNLGQGPELLIRYENEEAVDDSQLPKDRFSAERLKGVDSTLKIQPAELGDSAVYLCASRSGQNTEAFFGQGTRLTVV.

The V and J genes are TRBV4-1 and TRBJ2-1; D tentatively fits TRBD1 or TRBD2 (7 bases each). V lost 4 bases to trimming and J lost 2 bases, with 12 bases between them. Looked up from germline, CDR1 is MGHRA and CDR2 is YSYEKL. This CDR3 contains 15 residues. The CDR3 region is CASSPRGGPYNEQFF. The CDR3 DNA follows: TGCGCCAGCAGCCCCAGGGGGGGCCCCTACAATGAGCAGTTCTTC.

This rearrangement joins TRBV7-9 to TRBJ2-7; D is possibly TRBD2 (5 bases). Trimming removed 7 bases at V and 2 bases at J, with 12 bases between. The length of the CDR3 is 13 residues. Germline-derived CDR1 and CDR2 are SEHNR and FQNEAQ (reference sequence). CDR3 loop: CASTPAAAYEQYF. As DNA, the CDR3 is TGTGCCAGCACCCCAGCGGCTGCCTACGAGCAGTACTTC.

This chain links TRBV25-1 with TRBJ2-3; 11 positions match TRBD2. There are 16 residues in the CDR3. Trimming took 4 bases from V and 4 from J; bases not matched to a gene: 7. Germline V gene data show CDR1 as MGHDK and CDR2 as SYGVNS. In nucleotides, the CDR3 is TGTGCCAGCAGTGTCCTAGCGGGAGGCCCACCAGATACGCAGTATTTT. The encoded protein is CASSVLAGGPPDTQYF.

This sequence joins TRBV4-1 and TRBJ2-2, with D tentatively TRBD2 (5 bases). The V end was cut by 0 bases, the J end by 3 bases, with 14 bases between. The germline gives CDR1 MGHRA, CDR2 YSYEKL. This CDR3 comprises 17 residues. The CDR3 bases are TGCGCCAGCAGCCAAGATGTGGGAGACTGGGACACCGGGGAGCTGTTTTTT. Protein: CASSQDVGDWDTGELFF.

The rearrangement links TRBV27 to TRBJ2-1, with 7 bases matching TRBD2. The V and J ends lost 5 bases and 7 bases, in that order; junction bases with no gene match: 14. The CDR3 is 16 amino acids. Germline V gives CDR1 MNHEY, CDR2 SMNVEV (reference sequence). CDR3 amino acids: CASSPIIAGPGNEQFF. The CDR3 coding sequence is TGTGCCAGCAGTCCGATAATAGCGGGCCCGGGGAATGAGCAGTTCTTC.

The genes are TRBV28 and TRBJ2-3; 11 bases line up with TRBD1. Germline V gene lookup returns CDR1 MDHEN and CDR2 SYDVKM. Trimming cost V 6 bases and J 0 bases; bases outside gene matches: 5. The CDR3 covers 16 residues. The CDR3 DNA follows: TGTGCCAGCAGCCCAGGGACAGGGGGAAGCACAGATACGCAGTATTTT. Encoded protein: CASSPGTGGSTDTQYF.

V usage is TRBV6-6 and J usage is TRBJ2-7; D call uncertain. Germline lookup yields CDR1 MNHNY and CDR2 SVGAGI (reference sequence). The CDR3 extends over 11 amino acids. The germline V and J ends were trimmed by 5 bases and 5 bases, with 7 bases remaining between them. For the CDR3, the DNA is TGTGCCAGCAGTAAGGCTGACGAGCAGTACTTC. Protein: CASSKADEQYF.

The genes are TRBV29-1 and TRBJ2-5; 7 positions agree with TRBD1. V gave up 6 bases and J gave up 1 base; unmatched junction bases: 2. CDR3 size: 12 residues. Germline V gives CDR1 SQVTM, CDR2 ANQGSEA. DNA for the CDR3: TGCAGCGTCTGGGACAGCCAAGAGACCCAGTACTTC. Its translation is CSVWDSQETQYF.

CDR3 DNA sequence: TGTGCTAGTGGTTCCCGGACAGGGGAGGAAGGGAACAATGAGCAGTTCTTC. As protein: CASGSRTGEEGNNEQFF. This rearrangement joins TRBV12-5 to TRBJ2-1; 9 bases agree with TRBD1. The germline CDR1 and CDR2 sequences are LGHNT and FRNRAP. The J segment lost 5 bases and the V segment lost 4 bases, leaving 12 bases of the junction unmatched. The CDR3 is 17 residues long.